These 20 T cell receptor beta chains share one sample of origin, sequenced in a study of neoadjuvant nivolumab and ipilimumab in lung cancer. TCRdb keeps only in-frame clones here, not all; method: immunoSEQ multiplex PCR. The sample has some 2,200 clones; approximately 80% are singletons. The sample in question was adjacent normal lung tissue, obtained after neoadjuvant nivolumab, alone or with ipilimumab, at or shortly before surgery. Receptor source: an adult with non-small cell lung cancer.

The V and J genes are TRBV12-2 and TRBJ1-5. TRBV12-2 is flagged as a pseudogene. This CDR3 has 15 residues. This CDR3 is CASRPRGGPGQPQHF. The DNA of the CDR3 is TGTGCAAGTCGCCCCCGTGGGGGGCCGGGTCAGCCCCAGCATTTT.

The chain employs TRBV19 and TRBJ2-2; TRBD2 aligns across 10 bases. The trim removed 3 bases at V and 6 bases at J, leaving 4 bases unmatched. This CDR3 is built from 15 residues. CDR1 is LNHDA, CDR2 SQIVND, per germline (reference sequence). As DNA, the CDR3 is TGTGCCAGTAGTATTTCCGGACTAGCGGCCGGGGAGCTGTTTTTT. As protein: CASSISGLAAGELFF.

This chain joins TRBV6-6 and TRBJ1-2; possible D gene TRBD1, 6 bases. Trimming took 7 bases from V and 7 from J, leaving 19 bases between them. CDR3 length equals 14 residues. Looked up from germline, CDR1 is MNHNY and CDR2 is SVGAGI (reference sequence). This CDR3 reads CASTGWGPAFGYTF. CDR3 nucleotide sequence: TGTGCCAGCACCGGTTGGGGGCCCGCGTTTGGCTACACCTTC.

This CDR3 reads CASSLGFKETQYF. The DNA for the CDR3 is TGTGCCAGCAGCTTAGGGTTTAAAGAGACCCAGTACTTC. This chain connects TRBV11-2 to TRBJ2-5; D is uncertain. This CDR3 spans 13 amino acids. Deletions cut 1 base from V and 3 bases from J, with 6 bases between. Per germline, CDR1 SGHAT and CDR2 FQNNGV.

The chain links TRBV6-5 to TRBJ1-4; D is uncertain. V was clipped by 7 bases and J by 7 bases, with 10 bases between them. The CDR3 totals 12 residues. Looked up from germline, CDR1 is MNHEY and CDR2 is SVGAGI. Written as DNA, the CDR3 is TGTGCCAGCAAAGGGCCGGGTGAAAAACTGTTTTTT. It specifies CASKGPGEKLFF.

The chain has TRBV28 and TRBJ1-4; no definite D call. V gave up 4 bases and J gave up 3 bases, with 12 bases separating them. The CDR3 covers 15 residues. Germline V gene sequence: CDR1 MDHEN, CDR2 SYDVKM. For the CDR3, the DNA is TGTGCCAGCAGTTCGGGAGGGTCATCTAATGAAAAACTGTTTTTT. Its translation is CASSSGGSSNEKLFF.

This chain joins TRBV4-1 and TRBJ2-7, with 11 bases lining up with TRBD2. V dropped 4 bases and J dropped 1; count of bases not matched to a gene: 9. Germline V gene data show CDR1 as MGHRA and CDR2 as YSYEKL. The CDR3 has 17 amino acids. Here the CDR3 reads CASSRLLGTSGSYEQYF. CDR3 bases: TGCGCCAGCAGCCGTCTTTTGGGGACTAGCGGATCCTACGAGCAGTACTTC.

CDR3 DNA: TGCGCCAGCAGCTCGCGCGCACAGGGGAACTCCTACGAGCAGTACTTC. This codes for CASSSRAQGNSYEQYF. The genes are TRBV5-1 and TRBJ2-7; 7 bases are a match to TRBD1. The germline CDR1 and CDR2 sequences are SGHRS and YFSETQ. Trimming took 3 bases from V and 0 from J; bases not matched to a gene: 9. The CDR3 has 16 residues.

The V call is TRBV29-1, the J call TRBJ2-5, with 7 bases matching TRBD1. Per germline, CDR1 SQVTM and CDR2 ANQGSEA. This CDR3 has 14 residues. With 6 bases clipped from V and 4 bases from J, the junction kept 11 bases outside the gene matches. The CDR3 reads CSVGGTAKAETQYF. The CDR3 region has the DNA TGCAGCGTCGGTGGGACAGCGAAGGCAGAGACCCAGTACTTC.

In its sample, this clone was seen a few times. The CDR3 DNA reads as TGTGCCAGCAGCTTAGGTTCCTACGAGCAGTACTTC. Amino acid sequence: CASSLGSYEQYF. The chain carries TRBV7-6 and TRBJ2-7, with D unclear. In germline, CDR1 is SGHVS, CDR2 FNYEAQ. Trimming took 1 base from V and 1 from J, leaving 2 bases between them. The CDR3 covers 12 residues. Full variable domain (rest looked up from reference TRBV7-6 and TRBJ2-7): GAGVSQSPRYKVTKRGQDVALRCDPISGHVSLYWYRQALGQGPEFLTYFNYEAQQDKSGLPNDRFSAERPEGSISTLTIQRTEQRDSAMYRCASSLGSYEQYFGPGTRLTVT.

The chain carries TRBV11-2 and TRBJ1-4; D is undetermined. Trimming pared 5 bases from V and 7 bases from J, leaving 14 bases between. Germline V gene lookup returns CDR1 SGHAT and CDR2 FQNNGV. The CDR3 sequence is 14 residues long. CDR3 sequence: CASSPTAVSEKLFF. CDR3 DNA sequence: TGTGCCAGCAGCCCCACGGCCGTTAGTGAAAAACTGTTTTTT.

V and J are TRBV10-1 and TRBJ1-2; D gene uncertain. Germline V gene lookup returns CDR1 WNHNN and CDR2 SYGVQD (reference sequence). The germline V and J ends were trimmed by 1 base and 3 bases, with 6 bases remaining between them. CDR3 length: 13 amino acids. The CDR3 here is CASSEWAYYGYTF. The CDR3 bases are TGCGCCAGCAGTGAGTGGGCATACTATGGCTACACCTTC.

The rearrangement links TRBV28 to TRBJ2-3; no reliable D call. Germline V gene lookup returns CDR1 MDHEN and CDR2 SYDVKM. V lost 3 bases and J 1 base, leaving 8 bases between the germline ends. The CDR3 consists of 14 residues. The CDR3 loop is CASSFISGTDTQYF. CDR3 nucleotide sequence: TGTGCCAGCAGTTTCATATCCGGCACAGATACGCAGTATTTT.

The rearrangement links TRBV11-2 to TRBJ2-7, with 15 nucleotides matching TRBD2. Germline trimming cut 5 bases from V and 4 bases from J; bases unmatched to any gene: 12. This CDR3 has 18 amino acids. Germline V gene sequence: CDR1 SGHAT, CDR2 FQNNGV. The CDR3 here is CASSRGLAGGSGGYEQYF. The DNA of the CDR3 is TGTGCCAGCAGCCGGGGACTAGCGGGAGGAAGTGGGGGATACGAGCAGTACTTC.

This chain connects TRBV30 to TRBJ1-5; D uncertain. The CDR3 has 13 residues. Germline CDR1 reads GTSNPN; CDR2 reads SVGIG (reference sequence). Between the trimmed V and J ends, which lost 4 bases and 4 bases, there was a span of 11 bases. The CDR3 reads CAWTWGTNQPQHF. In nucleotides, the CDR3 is TGTGCCTGGACATGGGGTACGAATCAGCCCCAGCATTTT.

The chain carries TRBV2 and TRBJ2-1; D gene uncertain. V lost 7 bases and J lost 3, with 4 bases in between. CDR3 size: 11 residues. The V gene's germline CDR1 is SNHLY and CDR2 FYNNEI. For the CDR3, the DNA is TGTGCCAGCACTGACTACAATGAGCAGTTCTTC. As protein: CASTDYNEQFF.

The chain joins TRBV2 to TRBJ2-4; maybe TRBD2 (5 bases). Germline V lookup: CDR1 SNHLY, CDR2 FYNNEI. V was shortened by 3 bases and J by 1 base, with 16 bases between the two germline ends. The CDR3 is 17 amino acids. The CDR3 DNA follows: TGTGCCAGCAGTGAGGTCCTAGGAGGAAATGCCAAAAACATTCAGTACTTC. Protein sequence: CASSEVLGGNAKNIQYF.

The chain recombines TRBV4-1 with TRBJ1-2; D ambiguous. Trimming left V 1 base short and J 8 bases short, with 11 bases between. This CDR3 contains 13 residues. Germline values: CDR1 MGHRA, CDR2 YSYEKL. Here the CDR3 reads CASSQVVTRGYTF. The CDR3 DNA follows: TGCGCCAGCAGCCAAGTCGTGACAAGAGGCTACACCTTC.

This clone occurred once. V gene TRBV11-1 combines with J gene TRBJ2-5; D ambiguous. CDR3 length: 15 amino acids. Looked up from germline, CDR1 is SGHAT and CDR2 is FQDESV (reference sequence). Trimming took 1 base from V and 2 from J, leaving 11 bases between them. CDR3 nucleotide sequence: TGTGCCAGCAGCTTAGATTTCGGTTTACAAGAGACCCAGTACTTC. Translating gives CASSLDFGLQETQYF.

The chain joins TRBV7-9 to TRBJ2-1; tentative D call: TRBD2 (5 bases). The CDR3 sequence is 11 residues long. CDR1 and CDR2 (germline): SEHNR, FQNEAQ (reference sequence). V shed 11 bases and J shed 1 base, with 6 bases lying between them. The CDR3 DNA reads TGTGCCGGAGGATCCTACAATGAGCAGTTCTTC. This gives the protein CAGGSYNEQFF.